These 12 T cell receptor beta chains came from one sample sequenced in a study of shared clonotypes between healthy human individuals. Naive CD8 cells lacked CD45RO and underwent positive selection for CCR7, leaving out terminally differentiated effector memory CD45RA+ cells. The method was immunoSEQ multiplex PCR; TCRdb's version includes in-frame clones alone and lacks a portion of them. Here the sample spans 450,000 to 700,000 clones, less than 97% being singletons. The material sequenced was naive CD8+ T cells sorted from blood. The receptors derive from a woman aged 30 to 39 in good health.

This chain links TRBV15 with TRBJ2-3, with D tentatively TRBD1 (5 bases). The CDR3 has 13 residues. Looked up from germline, CDR1 is LNHNV and CDR2 is YYDKDF (reference sequence). The germline V and J ends were trimmed by 5 bases and 4 bases, with 10 bases remaining between them. This CDR3 reads CATSDHRPDTQYF. The CDR3 DNA reads as TGTGCCACCAGCGATCACAGGCCAGATACGCAGTATTTT.

This chain joins TRBV6-6 and TRBJ2-3, with a possible D match to TRBD1 (7 bases). This CDR3 spans 16 amino acids. In germline, CDR1 is MNHNY, CDR2 SVGAGI (reference sequence). V was cut by 0 bases and J by 2 bases, with 12 bases left in between. As DNA, the CDR3 is TGTGCCAGCAGTTACTCGACGGAGGGGGCCACAGATACGCAGTATTTT. This gives the protein CASSYSTEGATDTQYF.

The V call is TRBV28, the J call TRBJ2-5; D gene uncertain. V lost 6 bases to trimming and J lost 5 bases, with 16 bases between them. CDR3 length equals 14 residues. The V gene's germline CDR1 is MDHEN and CDR2 SYDVKM. The CDR3 DNA follows: TGTGCCAGCAGCCCAAGCTGGGTGGGGGAGACCCAGTACTTC. It translates to CASSPSWVGETQYF.

The chain has TRBV28 and TRBJ1-5, with TRBD1 matching over 7 bases. J was trimmed by 4 bases and V by 5 bases; bases with no gene match: 11. Germline values: CDR1 MDHEN, CDR2 SYDVKM. The CDR3 consists of 16 residues. In DNA form, the CDR3 reads TGTGCCAGCAGTAACACCTTGGACAGGAGGAATCAGCCCCAGCATTTT. This encodes CASSNTLDRRNQPQHF. The entire variable domain, with the rest obtained from reference TRBV28 and TRBJ1-5, is as follows: DVKVTQSSRYLVKRTGEKVFLECVQDMDHENMFWYRQDPGLGLRLIYFSYDVKMKEKGDIPEGYSVSREKKERFSLILESASTNQTSMYLCASSNTLDRRNQPQHFGDGTRLSIL.

J is TRBJ2-6 and V is TRBV2, with D perhaps matching TRBD2 (6 bases). Germline CDR1 and CDR2: SNHLY and FYNNEI. V was trimmed by 2 bases and J by 0 bases, leaving 14 bases between them. The CDR3 spans 18 residues. CDR3 protein: CASSETEGRDSGANVLTF. CDR3 bases: TGTGCCAGCAGTGAAACGGAGGGGAGAGACTCTGGGGCCAACGTCCTGACTTTC.

The CDR3 sequence: CASSLWVRETQYF. In nucleotides, the CDR3 is TGTGCCAGCAGTTTATGGGTTCGGGAGACCCAGTACTTC. The J gene is TRBJ2-5, the V gene TRBV28; D unclear. The CDR3 loop spans 13 amino acids. Germline loops: CDR1 MDHEN, CDR2 SYDVKM. V gave up 0 bases and J gave up 5 bases, with 7 bases separating them.

This chain's CDR3 is CASSLGVGSYEQYF. For the CDR3, the DNA is TGTGCCAGCAGCTTAGGTGTCGGGTCCTACGAGCAGTACTTC. This rearrangement joins TRBV7-6 to TRBJ2-7; no clear D gene. Trimming took 1 base from V and 1 from J, leaving 8 bases between them. The germline V gene encodes CDR1 SGHVS and CDR2 FNYEAQ. CDR3 length: 14 amino acids.

This chain connects TRBV6-5 to TRBJ2-5; 10 bases line up with TRBD2. Germline V gene lookup returns CDR1 MNHEY and CDR2 SVGAGI. The junction had 7 bases not matched to a gene; V was cut back by 8 bases and J by 1 base. The CDR3 consists of 15 residues. CDR3 nucleotide sequence: TGTGCCAGCGGGGAGGCTAGCGGGAGCCAAGAGACCCAGTACTTC. Protein: CASGEASGSQETQYF.

Concerning this clone itself: Other DNA sequences in the sample encode the same CDR3. The CDR3, as DNA: TGTGCCAGCAGCTTAGAAGGACAGGGGTCCTACGAGCAGTACTTC. Translated: CASSLEGQGSYEQYF. The V gene is TRBV13, the J gene TRBJ2-7, with 9 bases fitting TRBD1. The germline gives CDR1 PRHDT, CDR2 FYEKMQ (reference sequence). This CDR3 contains 15 residues. V gave up 1 base and J gave up 1 base; unmatched junction bases: 2.

The V call is TRBV28, the J call TRBJ2-1; D is unresolved. The V and J ends lost 3 bases and 2 bases respectively, with 14 bases between them. CDR3 length: 16 amino acids. Germline V gives CDR1 MDHEN, CDR2 SYDVKM. This CDR3 is CASSFPLPAAYNEQFF. Here the CDR3 DNA reads TGTGCCAGCAGTTTTCCATTGCCGGCCGCCTACAATGAGCAGTTCTTC.

The chain carries TRBV7-8 and TRBJ1-4; D remains unclear. The V end was cut by 2 bases, the J end by 0 bases, with 16 bases between. Per the germline V gene, CDR1 is SGHVS and CDR2 is FQNEAQ. CDR3 length: 18 amino acids. CDR3 region: CASSLSGVFSATNEKLFF. Here the CDR3 DNA reads TGTGCCAGCAGCTTATCCGGAGTATTCAGTGCAACTAATGAAAAACTGTTTTTT.

The chain joins TRBV29-1 to TRBJ2-3, with 7 nucleotides matching TRBD2. The CDR3 contains 14 residues. Per germline, CDR1 SQVTM and CDR2 ANQGSEA. The junction had 10 bases not matched to a gene; V was cut back by 4 bases and J by 6 bases. CDR3 in DNA: TGCAGCGTTGTATATGGCGGGAGTTCGGATACGCAGTATTTT. Translating it yields CSVVYGGSSDTQYF.